Detailed here is one T cell receptor (beta chain). Trimming cost V 1 base and J 6 bases, with 12 bases left between them. Germline V gene lookup returns CDR1 SNHLY and CDR2 FYNNEI. This CDR3 is built from 14 residues. The source of the sample is a study of shared clonotypes between healthy human individuals. Donors were healthy HIV-negative adults without recently reported acute infections or vaccinations. With unsorted samples, genomic DNA was obtained from about 90 million PBMCs. DNA from unsorted PBMC was sequenced on ten immunoSEQ deep assay plates. How the authors handled the data: For the immunoSEQ data, sequences were junction-only without quality scores, so filtering differed. The data were produced by immunoSEQ multiplex PCR, yet TCRdb's version contains in-frame clones alone and is incomplete. V, J and clone size reflect that table, while D and trimming were determined from the DNA. The data contain approximately 470,000 clones, 81% of them singletons.

Sequencing was done on a sample of PBMCs. This chain links TRBV2 with TRBJ1-1; D is uncertain. This receptor was identified in a woman in her 40s in good health. Some clones in this sample may be carry-over from other donors' samples. The chain's CDR3 is CASSEDSRLSEAFF. CDR3 nucleotide sequence: TGTGCCAGCAGTGAAGACAGCCGTCTCTCTGAAGCTTTCTTT. Full variable domain (remainder filled in from reference TRBV2 and TRBJ1-1): EPEVTQTPSHQVTQMGQEVILRCVPISNHLYFYWYRQILGQKVEFLVSFYNNEISEKSEIFDDQFSVERPDGSNFTLKIRSTKLEDSAMYFCASSEDSRLSEAFFGQGTRLTVV.